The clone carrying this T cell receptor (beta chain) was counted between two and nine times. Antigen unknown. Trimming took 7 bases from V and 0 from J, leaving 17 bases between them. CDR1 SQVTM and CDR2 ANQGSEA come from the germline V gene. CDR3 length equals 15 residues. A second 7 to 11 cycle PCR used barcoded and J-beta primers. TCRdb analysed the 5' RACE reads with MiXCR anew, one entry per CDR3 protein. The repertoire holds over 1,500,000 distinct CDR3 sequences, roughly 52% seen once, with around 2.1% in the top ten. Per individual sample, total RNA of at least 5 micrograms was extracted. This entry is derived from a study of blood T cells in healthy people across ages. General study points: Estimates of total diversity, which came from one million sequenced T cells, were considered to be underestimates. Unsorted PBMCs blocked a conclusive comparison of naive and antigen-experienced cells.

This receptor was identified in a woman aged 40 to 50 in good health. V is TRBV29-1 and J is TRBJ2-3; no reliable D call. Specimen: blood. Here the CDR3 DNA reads TGCAGCGCTTATCTCATGTGGGGTAGCACAGATACGCAGTATTTT. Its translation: CSAYLMWGSTDTQYF.